This T cell receptor (beta chain) was profiled in a study of PD-L1 blockade in urothelial cancer. Using immunoSEQ multiplex PCR, the repertoire was profiled, and TCRdb retains in-frame clones only, with some absent. The profile covers 65,000 to 80,000 clones, with 75% to 90% appearing a single time and more than 3.5% taken by the ten largest. The CDR3 length is 17 residues. The junction had 11 bases not matched to a gene; V was cut back by 4 bases and J by 5 bases. Germline CDR1 reads SGDLS; CDR2 reads YYNGEE. Time point of the sample: pretreatment peripheral blood. The chain employs TRBV9 and TRBJ2-1; 11 nucleotides agree with TRBD2. The sequence came from a man between 65 and 85 years old with urothelial cancer. The specimen was PBMCs, collected around atezolizumab (anti-PD-L1) treatment. The CDR3, as DNA: TGTGCCAGCAGCAGCCAACCCGGGACTAGCGGCAACAATGAGCAGTTCTTC. The encoded protein is CASSSQPGTSGNNEQFF.